This T cell receptor beta chain is from a study of shared clonotypes between healthy human individuals. Assay runs were performed at deep level. Approximately 210 ng DNA, 30,000 or so T cell genomes, went into each sorted-subset replicate PCR. Per the original methods: Filtering differed because ImmunoSEQ produced junction-only sequences that carried no quality scores. The data were produced by immunoSEQ multiplex PCR, yet TCRdb's version contains in-frame clones alone and is incomplete. From that table come the V and J calls and clone size; the DNA was used to work out D and trimming. Here the sample spans some 360,000 clones, 73% being singletons. Germline assignment: CDR1 SGHDT and CDR2 YYEEEE. This CDR3 is built from 15 residues. V lost 4 bases and J lost 6, with 20 bases in between. Recent vaccinations or acute infections were absent in the healthy HIV-negative adult donors.

V usage is TRBV5-6 and J usage is TRBJ2-7; the D gene is possibly TRBD1 (5 bases). This sequence was found in a man under 40 in good health. Specimen: memory CD4+ T cells sorted from blood. The subset was: CD45RA-negative fraction. As DNA, the CDR3 is TGTGCCAGCAGCCGAAGCAGGGTTCCGGCGATCGAGCAGTACTTC. Translated, it gives CASSRSRVPAIEQYF.